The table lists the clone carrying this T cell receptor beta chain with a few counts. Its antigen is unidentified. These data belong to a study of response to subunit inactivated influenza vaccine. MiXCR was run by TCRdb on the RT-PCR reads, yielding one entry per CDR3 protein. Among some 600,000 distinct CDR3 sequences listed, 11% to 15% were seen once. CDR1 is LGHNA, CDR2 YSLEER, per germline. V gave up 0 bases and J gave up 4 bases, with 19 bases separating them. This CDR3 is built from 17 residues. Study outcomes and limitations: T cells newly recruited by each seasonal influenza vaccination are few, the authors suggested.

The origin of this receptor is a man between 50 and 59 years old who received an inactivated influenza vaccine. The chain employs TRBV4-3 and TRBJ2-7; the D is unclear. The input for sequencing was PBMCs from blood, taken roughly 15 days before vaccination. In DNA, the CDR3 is TGCGCCAGCAGCCAAGATTGGCAGTTCGGGTTGCGGTACGAGCAGTACTTC. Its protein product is CASSQDWQFGLRYEQYF.